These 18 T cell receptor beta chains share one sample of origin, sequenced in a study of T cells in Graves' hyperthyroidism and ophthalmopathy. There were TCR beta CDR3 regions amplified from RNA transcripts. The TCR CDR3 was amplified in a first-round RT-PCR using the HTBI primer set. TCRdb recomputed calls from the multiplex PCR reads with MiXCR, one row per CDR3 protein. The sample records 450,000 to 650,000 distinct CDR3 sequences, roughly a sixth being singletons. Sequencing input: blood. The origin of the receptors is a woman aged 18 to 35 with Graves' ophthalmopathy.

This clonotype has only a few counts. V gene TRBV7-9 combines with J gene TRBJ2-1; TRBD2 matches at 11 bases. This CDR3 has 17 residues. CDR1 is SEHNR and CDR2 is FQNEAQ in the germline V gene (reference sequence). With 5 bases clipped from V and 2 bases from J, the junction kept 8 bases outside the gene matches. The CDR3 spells CASSQRGLAVAYNEQFF. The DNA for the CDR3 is TGTGCCAGCAGCCAACGGGGACTAGCGGTCGCCTACAATGAGCAGTTCTTC. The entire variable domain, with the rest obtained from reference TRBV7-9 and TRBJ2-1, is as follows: DTGVSQNPRHKITKRGQNVTFRCDPISEHNRLYWYRQTLGQGPEFLTYFQNEAQLEKSRLLSDRFSAERPKGSFSTLEIQRTEQGDSAMYLCASSQRGLAVAYNEQFFGPGTRLTVL.

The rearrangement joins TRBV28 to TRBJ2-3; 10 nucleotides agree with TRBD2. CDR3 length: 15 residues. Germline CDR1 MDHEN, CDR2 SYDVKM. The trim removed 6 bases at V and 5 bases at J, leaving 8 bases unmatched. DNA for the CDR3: TGTGCCAGCAGGGCAGCGGGAGGGTTTGGAGATACGCAGTATTTT. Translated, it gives CASRAAGGFGDTQYF.

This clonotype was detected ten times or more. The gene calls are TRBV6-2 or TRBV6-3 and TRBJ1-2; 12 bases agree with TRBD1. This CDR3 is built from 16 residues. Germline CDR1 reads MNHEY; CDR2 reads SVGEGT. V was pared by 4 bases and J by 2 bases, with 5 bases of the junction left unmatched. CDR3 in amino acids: CASSWDRGRLNYGYTF. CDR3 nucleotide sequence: TGTGCCAGCAGTTGGGACAGGGGGCGGCTGAACTATGGCTACACCTTC.

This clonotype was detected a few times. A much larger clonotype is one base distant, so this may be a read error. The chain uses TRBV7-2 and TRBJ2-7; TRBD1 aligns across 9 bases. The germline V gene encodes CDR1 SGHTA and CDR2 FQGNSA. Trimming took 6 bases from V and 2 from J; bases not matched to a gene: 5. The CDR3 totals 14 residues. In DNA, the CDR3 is TGTGCCAGCAGTTGGACAGGGGCCCCCTACGAGCAGTACTTC. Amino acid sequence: CASSWTGAPYEQYF.

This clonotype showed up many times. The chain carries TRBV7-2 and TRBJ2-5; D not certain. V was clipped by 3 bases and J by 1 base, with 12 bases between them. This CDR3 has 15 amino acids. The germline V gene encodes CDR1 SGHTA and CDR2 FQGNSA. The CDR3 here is CASSFSPAPQETQYF. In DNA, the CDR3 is TGTGCCAGCAGCTTTTCTCCTGCCCCCCAAGAGACCCAGTACTTC.

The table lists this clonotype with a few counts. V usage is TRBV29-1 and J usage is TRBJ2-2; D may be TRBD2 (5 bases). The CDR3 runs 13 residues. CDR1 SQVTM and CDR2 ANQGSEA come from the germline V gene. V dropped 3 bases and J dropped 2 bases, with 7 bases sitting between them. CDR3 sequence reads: CSVEGVNTGELFF. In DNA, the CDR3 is TGCAGCGTTGAGGGAGTAAACACCGGGGAGCTGTTTTTT.

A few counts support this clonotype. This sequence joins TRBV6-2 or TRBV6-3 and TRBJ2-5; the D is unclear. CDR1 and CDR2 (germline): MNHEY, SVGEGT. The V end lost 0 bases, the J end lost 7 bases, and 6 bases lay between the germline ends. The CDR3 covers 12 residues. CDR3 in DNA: TGTGCCAGCAGTTACTCGGTGGGGACCCAGTACTTC. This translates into CASSYSVGTQYF.

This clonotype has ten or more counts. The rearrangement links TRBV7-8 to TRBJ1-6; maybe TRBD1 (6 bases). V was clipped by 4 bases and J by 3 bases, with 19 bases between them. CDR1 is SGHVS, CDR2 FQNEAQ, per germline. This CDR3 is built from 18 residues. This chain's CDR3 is CASSSRRGTGIYNSPLHF. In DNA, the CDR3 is TGTGCCAGCAGCTCCCGGAGGGGTACAGGGATCTATAATTCACCCCTCCACTTT.

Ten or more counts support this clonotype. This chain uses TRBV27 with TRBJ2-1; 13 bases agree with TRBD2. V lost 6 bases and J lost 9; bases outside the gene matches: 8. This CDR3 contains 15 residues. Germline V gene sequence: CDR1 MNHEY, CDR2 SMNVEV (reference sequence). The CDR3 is CASRTLAGGPGEQFF. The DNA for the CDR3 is TGTGCCAGCAGGACACTAGCGGGAGGGCCTGGTGAGCAGTTCTTC.

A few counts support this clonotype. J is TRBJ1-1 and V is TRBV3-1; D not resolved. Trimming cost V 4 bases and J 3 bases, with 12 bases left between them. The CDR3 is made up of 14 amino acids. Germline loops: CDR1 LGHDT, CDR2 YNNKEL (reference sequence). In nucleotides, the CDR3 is TGTGCCAGCAGCCTAAGACGGGCGGACACTGAAGCTTTCTTT. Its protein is CASSLRRADTEAFF.

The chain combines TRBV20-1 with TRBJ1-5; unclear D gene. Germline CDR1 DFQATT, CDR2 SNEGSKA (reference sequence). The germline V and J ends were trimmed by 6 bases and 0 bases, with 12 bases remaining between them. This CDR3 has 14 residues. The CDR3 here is CSANQDGSNQPQHF. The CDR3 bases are TGCAGTGCCAACCAGGACGGTAGCAATCAGCCCCAGCATTTT.

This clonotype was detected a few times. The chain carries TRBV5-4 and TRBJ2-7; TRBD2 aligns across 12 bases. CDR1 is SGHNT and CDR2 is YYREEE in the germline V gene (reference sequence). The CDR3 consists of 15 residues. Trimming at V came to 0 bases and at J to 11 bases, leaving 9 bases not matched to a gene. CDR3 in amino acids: CASSLAGTSGPQKYF. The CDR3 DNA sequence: TGTGCCAGCAGCTTGGCCGGGACTAGCGGGCCGCAGAAGTACTTC.

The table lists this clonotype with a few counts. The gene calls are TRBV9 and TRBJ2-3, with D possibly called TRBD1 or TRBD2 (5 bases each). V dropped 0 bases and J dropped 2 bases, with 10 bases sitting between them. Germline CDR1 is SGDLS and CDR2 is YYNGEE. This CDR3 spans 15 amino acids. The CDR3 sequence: CASSVGIGTTDTQYF. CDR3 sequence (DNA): TGTGCCAGCAGCGTAGGGATAGGGACCACAGATACGCAGTATTTT. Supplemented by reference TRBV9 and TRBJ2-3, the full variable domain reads DSGVTQTPKHLITATGQRVTLRCSPRSGDLSVYWYQQSLDQGLQFLIQYYNGEERAKGNILERFSAQQFPDLHSELNLSSLELGDSALYFCASSVGIGTTDTQYFGPGTRLTVL.

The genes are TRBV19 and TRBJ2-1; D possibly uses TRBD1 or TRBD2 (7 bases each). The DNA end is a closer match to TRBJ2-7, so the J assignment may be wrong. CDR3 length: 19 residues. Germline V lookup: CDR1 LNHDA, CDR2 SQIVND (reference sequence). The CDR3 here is CASSIARQGGFGTYNEQYF. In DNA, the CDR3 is TGTGCCAGTAGTATAGCGAGACAGGGAGGGTTTGGCACCTACAATGAGCAGTACTTC.

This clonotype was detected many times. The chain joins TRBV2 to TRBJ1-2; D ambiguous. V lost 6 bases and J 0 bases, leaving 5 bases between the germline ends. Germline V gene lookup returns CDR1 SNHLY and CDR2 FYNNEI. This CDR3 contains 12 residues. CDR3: CASSGANYGYTF. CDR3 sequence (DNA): TGTGCCAGCAGCGGGGCTAACTATGGCTACACCTTC.

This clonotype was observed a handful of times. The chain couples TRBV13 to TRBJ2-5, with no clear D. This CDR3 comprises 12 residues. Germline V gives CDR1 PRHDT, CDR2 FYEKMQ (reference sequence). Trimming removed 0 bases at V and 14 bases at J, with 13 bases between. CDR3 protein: CASSLGAGHCYF. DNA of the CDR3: TGTGCCAGCAGCTTAGGGGCCGGCCACTGCTACTTC.

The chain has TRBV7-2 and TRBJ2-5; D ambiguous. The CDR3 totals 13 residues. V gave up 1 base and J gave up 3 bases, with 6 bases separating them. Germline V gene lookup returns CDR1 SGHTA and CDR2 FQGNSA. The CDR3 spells CASSLGPEETQYF. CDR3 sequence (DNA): TGTGCCAGCAGCTTAGGGCCAGAAGAGACCCAGTACTTC.

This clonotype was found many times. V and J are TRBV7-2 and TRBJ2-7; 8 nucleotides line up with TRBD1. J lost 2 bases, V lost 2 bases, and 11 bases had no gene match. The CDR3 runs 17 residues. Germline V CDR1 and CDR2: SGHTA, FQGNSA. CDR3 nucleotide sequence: TGTGCCAGCAGCTTACCGGACAGGGCGGGAAAAACCTACGAGCAGTACTTC. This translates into CASSLPDRAGKTYEQYF. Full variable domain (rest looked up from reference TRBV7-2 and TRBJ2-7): GAGVSQSPSNKVTEKGKDVELRCDPISGHTALYWYRQSLGQGLEFLIYFQGNSAPDKSGLPSDRFSAERTGGSVSTLTIQRTQQEDSAVYLCASSLPDRAGKTYEQYFGPGTRLTVT.